The 21 T cell receptor beta chains listed next were all sequenced from one sample in a study of blood T cell repertoires in COVID-19. Sequencing was performed with immunoSEQ multiplex PCR; in TCRdb, only in-frame clones are kept and a portion is missing. The sample has 95,000 to 150,000 clones; just over 85% are singletons. Sequencing used peripheral blood. The source is a man aged 35-49 years with acute or convalescent COVID-19.

This chain connects TRBV5-1 to TRBJ1-2; TRBD1 aligns across 7 bases. Per germline, CDR1 SGHRS and CDR2 YFSETQ. The trim removed 2 bases at V and 0 bases at J, leaving 13 bases unmatched. The CDR3 is 18 residues long. CDR3 protein: CASSFGTVGLPSNYGYTF. Here the CDR3 DNA reads TGCGCCAGCAGCTTCGGGACAGTCGGCCTACCGTCTAACTATGGCTACACCTTC.

The chain couples TRBV30 to TRBJ1-5, with D perhaps matching TRBD1 (6 bases). The CDR3 length is 14 residues. The ends were cut back, 0 bases at V and 2 bases at J, with 8 bases in the middle. Germline-derived CDR1 and CDR2 are GTSNPN and SVGIG (reference sequence). The CDR3 bases are TGTGCCTGGAGTGTGGCAGGGGGCAATCAGCCCCAGCATTTT. It codes for CAWSVAGGNQPQHF.

The chain employs TRBV5-6 and TRBJ1-3; D is possibly TRBD1 (5 bases). Trimming took 4 bases from V and 0 from J, leaving 17 bases between them. From germline, CDR1 is SGHDT and CDR2 YYEEEE. The CDR3 has 17 amino acids. The CDR3 here is CASSVGELRLSGNTIYF. The CDR3 region has the DNA TGTGCCAGCAGCGTAGGGGAACTGAGACTCTCTGGAAACACCATATATTTT.

DNA for the CDR3: TGCGCCAGCAGCCCCCTGGGGGCCTATGGCTACACCTTC. Translated, it gives CASSPLGAYGYTF. V and J are TRBV4-1 and TRBJ1-2; maybe TRBD1 (6 bases). V shed 4 bases and J shed 4 bases, with 10 bases lying between them. Germline V gives CDR1 MGHRA, CDR2 YSYEKL. The CDR3 extends over 13 amino acids.

The chain links TRBV27 to TRBJ1-6; tentative D call: TRBD1 (6 bases). This CDR3 contains 14 residues. Germline assignment: CDR1 MNHEY and CDR2 SMNVEV (reference sequence). V was clipped by 8 bases and J by 7 bases, with 15 bases between them. The CDR3 coding sequence is TGTGCCAGCCGTAGGCAGGGGACCAATTCACCCCTCCACTTT. It is translated as CASRRQGTNSPLHF.

The J gene is TRBJ1-2, the V gene TRBV9; D is ambiguous. The germline CDR1 and CDR2 sequences are SGDLS and YYNGEE. The CDR3 covers 14 residues. The V and J ends lost 0 bases and 4 bases respectively, with 10 bases between them. CDR3 bases: TGTGCCAGCAGCGTAGGATGGAGCTCCTATGGCTACACCTTC. Encoded protein: CASSVGWSSYGYTF.

This chain links TRBV7-3 with TRBJ2-3; 9 positions match TRBD1. CDR3 length equals 16 residues. The ends lost 5 bases at V and 6 bases at J; junction bases unmatched: 12. CDR1 is SGHTA, CDR2 FQGTGA, per germline. This CDR3 reads CASSLQGQGGHDTQYF. Written as DNA, the CDR3 is TGTGCCAGCAGCCTACAGGGACAGGGTGGGCACGATACGCAGTATTTT.

This clone was counted a single time. The genes are TRBV7-2 and TRBJ2-1, with 9 bases that match TRBD2. Per germline, CDR1 SGHTA and CDR2 FQGNSA. J lost 8 bases, V lost 5 bases, and 10 bases had no gene match. The CDR3 length is 15 residues. DNA of the CDR3: TGTGCCAGCAGCGGTCTGAGCGGGGGGATAGATGAGCAGTTCTTC. This translates into CASSGLSGGIDEQFF.

The rearrangement links TRBV29-1 to TRBJ1-1, with TRBD1 matching 7 bases. The junction had 9 bases not matched to a gene; V was cut back by 3 bases and J by 5 bases. The CDR3 is 14 residues long. Germline V CDR1 and CDR2: SQVTM, ANQGSEA. CDR3 region: CSVERQGMETEAFF. The CDR3, as DNA: TGCAGCGTTGAGAGACAGGGAATGGAAACTGAAGCTTTCTTT.

This clone was seen once. The V gene is TRBV7-2, the J gene TRBJ1-3; D is unclear. Germline V lookup: CDR1 SGHTA, CDR2 FQGNSA. This CDR3 is built from 15 residues. Trimming stripped 6 bases from V and 0 bases from J, with 12 bases between. The CDR3 loop reads CASSSGRDSGNTIYF. DNA of the CDR3: TGTGCCAGCAGTAGCGGACGGGACTCTGGAAACACCATATATTTT.

This clone was observed once. This chain links TRBV27 with TRBJ1-2; maybe TRBD1 (5 bases). This CDR3 contains 17 residues. V lost 0 bases to trimming and J lost 4 bases, with 18 bases between them. CDR1 and CDR2 (germline): MNHEY, SMNVEV (reference sequence). The CDR3 sequence: CASSLSTGGGSPYGYTF. In nucleotides, the CDR3 is TGTGCCAGCAGTTTATCGACCGGGGGGGGTTCGCCCTATGGCTACACCTTC.

The chain couples TRBV15 to TRBJ1-2, with 8 positions matching TRBD1. Germline-derived CDR1 and CDR2 are LNHNV and YYDKDF (reference sequence). The CDR3 contains 20 residues. J lost 6 bases, V lost 4 bases, and 25 bases had no gene match. CDR3 coding DNA: TGTGCCACCAGCATATTTTCGGGTGTTGACAGGGGTAGGCGCGGCGATGGCTACACCTTC. Its translation is CATSIFSGVDRGRRGDGYTF.

The chain couples TRBV19 to TRBJ2-7, with D possibly matching TRBD1 (6 bases). The germline V gene encodes CDR1 LNHDA and CDR2 SQIVND (reference sequence). The CDR3 runs to 16 residues. Trimming left V 5 bases short and J 1 base short, with 18 bases between. This CDR3 is CASSHSGQLLSYEQYF. In DNA form, the CDR3 reads TGTGCCAGTAGTCACTCGGGACAACTCCTTTCCTACGAGCAGTACTTC.

The count of this clone is one. CDR3 sequence: CASSYAGVISYNEQFF. CDR3 DNA sequence: TGTGCCAGCAGTTATGCGGGGGTGATCTCCTACAATGAGCAGTTCTTC. V usage is TRBV6-2 or TRBV6-3 and J usage is TRBJ2-1; TRBD2 matches at 7 bases. Trimming took 3 bases from V and 0 from J; bases not matched to a gene: 5. The germline gives CDR1 MNHEY, CDR2 SVGEGT. This CDR3 spans 16 amino acids.

The CDR3 sequence: CASSSSSGGGFGYTF. CDR3 DNA sequence: TGTGCCAGCAGCTCCTCCTCCGGGGGGGGGTTTGGCTACACCTTC. The rearrangement joins TRBV7-8 to TRBJ1-2, with a tentative D call TRBD1 (5 bases). Deletions cut 4 bases from V and 7 bases from J, with 19 bases between. The CDR3 is 15 residues long. Germline assignment: CDR1 SGHVS and CDR2 FQNEAQ. The complete variable domain, with remaining parts taken from reference TRBV7-8 and TRBJ1-2, reads GAGVSQSPRYKVAKRGQDVALRCDPISGHVSLFWYQQALGQGPEFLTYFQNEAQLDKSGLPSDRFFAERPEGSVSTLKIQRTQQEDSAVYLCASSSSSGGGFGYTFGSGTRLTVV.

The chain links TRBV6-2 or TRBV6-3 to TRBJ2-3, with TRBD1 identical over 9 bases. CDR1 is MNHEY and CDR2 is SVGEGT in the germline V gene. V shed 5 bases and J 13 bases; nucleotides not matched to a gene: 13. The CDR3 has 14 amino acids. CDR3 sequence: CASSTNPGQGVKYF. The CDR3 DNA follows: TGTGCCAGCAGTACGAATCCGGGACAGGGAGTGAAGTATTTT.

V usage is TRBV10-1 and J usage is TRBJ2-3, with 9 nucleotides matching TRBD2. V lost 5 bases, J lost 5 bases, and 17 bases stayed unmatched. The CDR3 has 18 residues. The germline V gene encodes CDR1 WNHNN and CDR2 SYGVQD (reference sequence). The CDR3 bases are TGCGCCAGCAGTCCCGGGACTAGCTTCACAAAGTCGGAAGATACGCAGTATTTT. This codes for CASSPGTSFTKSEDTQYF.

The rearrangement joins TRBV5-1 to TRBJ2-3; 10 positions match TRBD2. The V gene end was trimmed by 8 bases and the J gene end by 6 bases; junction bases not matched to a gene: 9. The germline gives CDR1 SGHRS, CDR2 YFSETQ. This CDR3 is 14 amino acids long. The CDR3 DNA is TGCGCCAGTAAAAGCGGGAGGGCGGTGGATACGCAGTATTTT. It specifies CASKSGRAVDTQYF. Supplemented by reference TRBV5-1 and TRBJ2-3, the full variable domain reads KAGVTQTPRYLIKTRGQQVTLSCSPISGHRSVSWYQQTPGQGLQFLFEYFSETQRNKGNFPGRFSGRQFSNSRSEMNVSTLELGDSALYLCASKSGRAVDTQYFGPGTRLTVL.

This clone was seen ten or more times. J is TRBJ2-7 and V is TRBV27; 11 bases are a match to TRBD1. V was pared by 3 bases and J by 4 bases, with 2 bases of the junction left unmatched. The V gene's germline CDR1 is MNHEY and CDR2 SMNVEV (reference sequence). The CDR3 length is 14 residues. This CDR3 is CASSLGQGDYEQYF. As DNA, the CDR3 is TGTGCCAGCAGTTTGGGACAGGGGGATTACGAGCAGTACTTC.

V gene TRBV30 combines with J gene TRBJ1-2; 10 bases line up with TRBD1. This CDR3 has 14 residues. V was clipped by 4 bases and J by 12 bases; unmatched bases: 14. The germline CDR1 and CDR2 sequences are GTSNPN and SVGIG (reference sequence). The CDR3 sequence is CAWTTGQGSKGDTF. The DNA for the CDR3 is TGTGCCTGGACCACGGGACAGGGGTCAAAAGGAGACACCTTC.

The chain has TRBV7-8 and TRBJ1-1, with 10 positions matching TRBD1. CDR1 and CDR2 (germline): SGHVS, FQNEAQ. The CDR3 totals 16 residues. V lost 3 bases, J lost 6 bases, and 10 bases stayed unmatched. This CDR3 reads CASSFSTGTGVPEAFF. DNA for the CDR3: TGTGCCAGCAGCTTCTCGACCGGGACAGGGGTTCCTGAAGCTTTCTTT.